The rows below give T cell receptor beta chains drawn from one sample of a study of cytomegalovirus exposure and HLA in healthy donors. Measured with immunoSEQ multiplex PCR; TCRdb has only the in-frame clones, and not every one. The sample consists of about 130,000 clones, 70% to 80% of them appearing once. The sample comprised PBMCs. The source is a middle-aged man in good health and CMV-seropositive. CDR3s include the opening cysteine and the closing phenylalanine or tryptophan. A D gene is named only where the DNA matches it firmly. Clone sizes are given selectively: once, few, many, or a class where the clone is expanded.

D	V	J	length	size	CDR3	DNA
TRBD1	TRBV6-6	TRBJ2-2	13	.	CASQGADTGELFF	TGTGCCAGCCAGGGGGCGGACACCGGGGAGCTGTTTTTT
TRBD1	TRBV5-1	TRBJ1-1	14	.	CASRWTGSNTEAFF	TGCGCCAGCAGATGGACAGGGTCAAACACTGAAGCTTTCTTT
.	TRBV14	TRBJ2-7	15	.	CASSQDPARSGEQYF	TGTGCCAGCAGCCAAGATCCAGCTAGAAGTGGCGAGCAGTACTTC
TRBD2	TRBV11-3	TRBJ2-5	17	.	CASSLGGTSGSLETQYF	TGTGCCAGCAGCTTAGGCGGGACTAGCGGGAGTTTGGAGACCCAGTACTTC
.	TRBV2	TRBJ1-5	15	.	CASSEQGISNQPQHF	TGTGCCAGCAGTGAACAGGGAATTAGCAATCAGCCCCAGCATTTT
.	TRBV6-5	TRBJ2-7	15	.	CASSYSGAVYREQYF	TGTGCCAGCAGTTACTCAGGGGCGGTCTATAGGGAGCAGTACTTC
.	TRBV7-6	TRBJ2-2	16	.	CASSLEAETNTGELFF	TGTGCCAGCAGCTTAGAGGCGGAAACAAACACCGGGGAGCTGTTTTTT
TRBD2	TRBV5-1	TRBJ2-7	19	.	CASSPRTSGSWASSYEQYF	TGCGCCAGCAGCCCCCGGACTAGCGGGAGTTGGGCCAGCTCCTACGAGCAGTACTTC
TRBD1	TRBV10-3	TRBJ1-6	15	.	CAISESGQPNSPLHF	TGTGCCATCAGTGAGTCGGGACAGCCAAATTCACCCCTCCACTTT
.	TRBV11-2	TRBJ2-5	14	once	CASSLDTGSETQYF	TGTGCCAGCAGCTTAGATACAGGGTCAGAGACCCAGTACTTC
.	TRBV15	TRBJ1-2	13	.	CATSAGTNYGYTF	TGTGCCACCAGCGCTGGGACAAACTATGGCTACACCTTC
TRBD1	TRBV5-1	TRBJ2-3	16	.	CASSLGQGVGTDTQYF	TGCGCCAGCAGCCTGGGACAGGGGGTAGGCACAGATACGCAGTATTTT
TRBD1	TRBV10-3	TRBJ2-1	20	.	CAISEFFKGGPSGSYNEQFF	TGTGCCATCAGTGAGTTTTTCAAAGGGGGCCCGTCGGGGTCCTACAATGAGCAGTTCTTC
.	TRBV7-9	TRBJ1-4	15	.	CASSETGLGNEKLFF	TGTGCCAGCAGCGAAACAGGATTGGGTAATGAAAAACTGTTTTTT
TRBD2	TRBV5-4	TRBJ2-3	13	.	CAPGGQRTDTQYF	TGTGCCCCGGGGGGGCAAAGGACAGATACGCAGTATTTT
TRBD1	TRBV29-1	TRBJ2-2	14	.	CSVVTGRNTGELFF	TGCAGCGTGGTGACAGGGAGGAACACCGGGGAGCTGTTTTTT
.	TRBV19	TRBJ1-6	16	.	CASQEGSSSYNSPLHF	TGTGCCAGTCAGGAGGGTTCGAGCTCCTATAATTCACCCCTCCACTTT
.	TRBV15	TRBJ1-2	16	.	CATSRGGGGKRRGYTF	TGTGCCACCAGCAGAGGCGGGGGCGGGAAACGGCGGGGCTACACCTTC
TRBD1	TRBV5-1	TRBJ1-5	16	.	CASSLLKDRVGQPQHF	TGCGCCAGCAGCTTACTAAAAGACAGGGTAGGTCAGCCCCAGCATTTT
.	TRBV5-5	TRBJ2-6	16	.	CASSLEAGAGANVLTF	TGTGCCAGCAGCTTAGAGGCAGGGGCAGGGGCCAACGTCCTGACTTTC
.	TRBV5-1	TRBJ1-5	17	.	CASSLEHREESHQPQHF	TGCGCCAGCAGCTTGGAGCACAGGGAAGAGTCACATCAGCCCCAGCATTTT
.	TRBV5-1	TRBJ1-3	15	.	CASSLAMSSGNTIYF	TGCGCCAGCAGCTTGGCCATGAGTTCTGGAAACACCATATATTTT
.	TRBV7-3	TRBJ2-3	14	few	CASSPGIAGDTQYF	TGTGCCAGCAGCCCCGGCATTGCAGGAGATACGCAGTATTTT
.	TRBV6-1	TRBJ1-6	14	.	CASKHRSYNSPLHF	TGTGCCAGCAAGCACCGGAGCTATAATTCACCCCTCCACTTT
.	TRBV9	TRBJ2-3	16	.	CASSPQPASPTDTQYF	TGTGCCAGCAGCCCACAGCCGGCTAGCCCCACAGATACGCAGTATTTT
TRBD1	TRBV28	TRBJ1-6	14	.	CASSGQGQGSPLHF	TGTGCCAGCAGCGGACAGGGGCAGGGCTCACCCCTCCACTTT
TRBD2	TRBV19	TRBJ2-1	17	.	CASSRTSGRRPYNEQFF	TGTGCCAGTAGCAGGACTAGCGGGAGAAGACCCTACAATGAGCAGTTCTTC
.	TRBV5-5	TRBJ2-7	13	.	CASSSGGIYEQYF	TGTGCCAGCAGCTCCGGGGGTATCTACGAGCAGTACTTC
.	TRBV27	TRBJ1-5	14	few	CASSLGGSNQPQHF	TGTGCCAGCAGTTTGGGGGGTAGCAATCAGCCCCAGCATTTT
.	TRBV2	TRBJ2-1	14	.	CASTKTSLLNEQFF	TGTGCCAGCACGAAGACTAGTCTCCTGAATGAGCAGTTCTTC
TRBD2	TRBV11-2	TRBJ2-7	15	.	CASSSRGGSGYEQYF	TGTGCCAGCAGCTCCCGAGGCGGGAGCGGCTACGAGCAGTACTTC
TRBD1	TRBV5-1	TRBJ1-2	13	.	CASSPGQGNGYTF	TGCGCCAGCAGCCCGGGACAGGGCAACGGCTACACCTTC
TRBD1	TRBV19	TRBJ1-1	14	.	CASSGSGGFTEAFF	TGTGCCAGTAGTGGGTCAGGGGGCTTCACTGAAGCTTTCTTT
TRBD1	TRBV5-4	TRBJ1-2	13	.	CASSSTGPYGYTF	TGTGCCAGCAGCTCGACAGGGCCCTATGGCTACACCTTC
TRBD1	TRBV6-6	TRBJ1-1	16	.	CASSYPPTGMNTEAFF	TGTGCCAGCAGTTACCCCCCGACAGGGATGAACACTGAAGCTTTCTTT
TRBD1	TRBV5-8	TRBJ2-7	16	.	CASSFYRGFRSYEQYF	TGTGCCAGCAGCTTTTACAGGGGATTTAGATCCTACGAGCAGTACTTC
.	TRBV2	TRBJ1-4	13	once	CASSGQTNEKLFF	TGTGCCAGCTCGGGACAAACTAATGAAAAACTGTTTTTT